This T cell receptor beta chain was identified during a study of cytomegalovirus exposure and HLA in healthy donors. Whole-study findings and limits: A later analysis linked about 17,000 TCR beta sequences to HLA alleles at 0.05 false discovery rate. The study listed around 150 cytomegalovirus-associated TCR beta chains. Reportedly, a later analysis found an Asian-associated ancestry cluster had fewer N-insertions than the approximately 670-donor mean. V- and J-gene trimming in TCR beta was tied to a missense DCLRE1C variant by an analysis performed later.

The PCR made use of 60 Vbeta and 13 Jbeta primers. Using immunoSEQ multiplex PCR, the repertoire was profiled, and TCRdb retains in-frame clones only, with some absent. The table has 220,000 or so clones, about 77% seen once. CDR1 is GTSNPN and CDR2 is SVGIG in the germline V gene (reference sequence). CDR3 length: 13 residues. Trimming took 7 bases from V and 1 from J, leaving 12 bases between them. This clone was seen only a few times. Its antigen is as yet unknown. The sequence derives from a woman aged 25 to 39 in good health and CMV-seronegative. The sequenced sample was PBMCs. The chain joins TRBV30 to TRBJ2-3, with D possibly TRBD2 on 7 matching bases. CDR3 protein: CASLGGGTDTQYF. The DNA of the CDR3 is TGTGCCTCCTTAGGGGGGGGCACAGATACGCAGTATTTT.